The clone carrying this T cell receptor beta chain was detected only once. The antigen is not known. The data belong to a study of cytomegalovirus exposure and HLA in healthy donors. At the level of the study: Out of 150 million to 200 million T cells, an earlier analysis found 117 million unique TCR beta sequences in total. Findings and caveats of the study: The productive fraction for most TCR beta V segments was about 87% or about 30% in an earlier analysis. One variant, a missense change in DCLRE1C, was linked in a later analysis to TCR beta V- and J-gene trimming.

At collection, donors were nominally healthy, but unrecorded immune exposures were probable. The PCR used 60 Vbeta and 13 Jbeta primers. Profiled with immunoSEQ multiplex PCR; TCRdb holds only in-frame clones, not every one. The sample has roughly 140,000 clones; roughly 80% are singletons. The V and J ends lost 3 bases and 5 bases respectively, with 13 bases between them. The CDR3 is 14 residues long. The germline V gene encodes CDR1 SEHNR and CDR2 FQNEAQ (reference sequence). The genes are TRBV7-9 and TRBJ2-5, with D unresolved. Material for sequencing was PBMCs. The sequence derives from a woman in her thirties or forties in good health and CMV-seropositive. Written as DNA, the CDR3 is TGTGCCAGCAGCTTGGTCGGAGCGACCGAGACCCAGTACTTC. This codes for CASSLVGATETQYF.